A selection of T cell receptor beta chains follows, all from one sample in a study of Ad26.COV2.S vaccination and SARS-CoV-2 variants. Profiling relied on immunoSEQ multiplex PCR, and the TCRdb table lists in-frame clones only, not all of them. The repertoire holds about 350,000 clones, with 90% to 95% as singletons. The material was peripheral blood, obtained after recovery from COVID-19. These receptors were obtained from a human donor who had recovered from COVID-19. CDR3s include the opening cysteine and the closing phenylalanine or tryptophan. A D gene is named only where the DNA matches it firmly. Where a row states a size, it is once, few, many or the class of an expanded clone; other rows omit it.

V gene	D gene	J gene	clone size	CDR3 DNA	CDR3 protein
TRBV9	NA	TRBJ2-1	once	TGTGCCAGCAGCGCCCACAATGAGCAGTTCTTC	CASSAHNEQFF
TRBV7-2	TRBD2	TRBJ2-1	NA	TGTGCCAGCAGCCCAATGAGCGGGGGGGCCGGGAATGAGCAGTTCTTC	CASSPMSGGAGNEQFF
TRBV5-1	NA	TRBJ2-2	NA	TGCGCCAGCAGTTTCGACTCCACCGGGGAGCTGTTTTTT	CASSFDSTGELFF
TRBV5-6	NA	TRBJ1-3	NA	TGTGCCAGCAGCTACCATGGTCTGGCTGGAAACACCATATATTTT	CASSYHGLAGNTIYF
TRBV4-2	NA	TRBJ1-5	once	TGTGCCAGCAGTCCTAGGGGCAATCAGCCCCAGCATTTT	CASSPRGNQPQHF
TRBV4-3	TRBD1	TRBJ1-2	NA	TGCGCCAGCAGCCAAGTAACAGGGGGTCGGTATGGCTACACCTTC	CASSQVTGGRYGYTF
TRBV11-2	TRBD2	TRBJ2-3	NA	TGTGCCAGCAGCTTAGCTAGCGGGGGCACAGATACGCAGTATTTT	CASSLASGGTDTQYF
TRBV2	NA	TRBJ1-2	NA	TGTGCCAGCATAGGCAGGGCAGTCAACTATGGCTACACCTTC	CASIGRAVNYGYTF
TRBV6-6	NA	TRBJ2-7	NA	TGTGCCAGCAGTTGGGACGTAGCCTACGAGCAGTACTTC	CASSWDVAYEQYF
TRBV16	NA	TRBJ1-5	NA	TGTGCCAGCAGCCAAAGCTTCCGGATAAGCAATCAGCCCCAGCATTTT	CASSQSFRISNQPQHF
TRBV3-1/TRBV3-2	TRBD1	TRBJ2-7	NA	TGTGCCAGCAGCCCCCAGGGACAGGGGTTGGAGCAGTACTTC	CASSPQGQGLEQYF
TRBV6-5	NA	TRBJ1-1	NA	TGTGCCAGCAGTACCGACAGAATGAACACTGAAGCTTTCTTT	CASSTDRMNTEAFF
TRBV2	TRBD2	TRBJ2-2	NA	TGTGCCAGCAGATCCACTAGCGGGGGAACCACCGGGGAGCTGTTTTTT	CASRSTSGGTTGELFF
TRBV29-1	TRBD1	TRBJ2-7	once	TGCAGCGTTCAAAGACAGGGCAGTAGCGAGCAGTACTTC	CSVQRQGSSEQYF
TRBV25-1	TRBD1	TRBJ1-1	NA	TGTGCCAGCAGTGACTGGACAGGCAGTTCCACTGAAGCTTTCTTT	CASSDWTGSSTEAFF
TRBV29-1	TRBD1	TRBJ2-7	NA	TGCAGCGTTGAAGCACAGACCGGGACAGGGGGCGGGGCCTACGAGCAGTACTTC	CSVEAQTGTGGGAYEQYF
TRBV5-1	NA	TRBJ1-1	NA	TGCGCCAGCAGCTTGGAGTTTTGGGGCACTGAAGCTTTCTTT	CASSLEFWGTEAFF
TRBV7-2	NA	TRBJ2-7	NA	TGTGCCAGCAGCTTAGGACCGGAGCGTAACGAGCAGTACTTC	CASSLGPERNEQYF
TRBV29-1	TRBD2	TRBJ2-2	NA	TGCAGCGTTGAGGGGACTAGCGGGGGTTTCACCGGGGAGCTGTTTTTT	CSVEGTSGGFTGELFF
TRBV9	TRBD1	TRBJ2-7	NA	TGTGCCAGCAGCAGAAGGACAGGCTTCTCCTACGAGCAGTACTTC	CASSRRTGFSYEQYF
TRBV27	NA	TRBJ1-1	NA	TGTGCCAGCCATAAACAGGGACCGAACACTGAAGCTTTCTTT	CASHKQGPNTEAFF
TRBV12-5	NA	TRBJ1-3	NA	TGTGCTAGTGGTTTGGTAGTGGGCAGGGCGCCTTACTTCTCTGGAAACACCATATATTTT	CASGLVVGRAPYFSGNTIYF
TRBV5-1	TRBD2	TRBJ2-1	NA	TGCGCCAGCAGCGCTGGGGGGGGCTCCTACAATGAGCAGTTCTTC	CASSAGGGSYNEQFF
TRBV5-1	NA	TRBJ2-5	NA	TGCGCCAGCAGCTTGGAATCTTGGGAGACCCAGTACTTC	CASSLESWETQYF
TRBV4-1	TRBD2	TRBJ2-7	NA	TGCGCCAGCAGCCACTCTCCTCCCAGGGTAGCGGGCTCCTACGAGCAGTACTTC	CASSHSPPRVAGSYEQYF
TRBV10-3	TRBD1	TRBJ1-2	NA	TGTGCCATCAACTCTGGAGGACAGGGAGTCGAAAATGGCTACACCTTC	CAINSGGQGVENGYTF
TRBV5-1	TRBD2	TRBJ2-1	NA	TGCGCCAGCAGCTTTTCGCGGGGGGGCGGCGGGAGCTCCTACAATGAGCAGTTCTTC	CASSFSRGGGGSSYNEQFF
TRBV27	NA	TRBJ2-7	NA	TGTGCCAGCAGTTTACGGTTCCAGGGCGAGCAGTACTTC	CASSLRFQGEQYF
TRBV12-3/TRBV12-4	TRBD1	TRBJ2-7	NA	TGTGCCAGCAGTCCGACAGGGGTCTACGAGCAGTACTTC	CASSPTGVYEQYF
TRBV9	NA	TRBJ1-1	NA	TGTGCCAGCAGCGGAACAGGGCGGAAAGGAACTGAAGCTTTCTTT	CASSGTGRKGTEAFF
TRBV10-1	NA	TRBJ1-1	NA	TGCGCCAGCAGTGACGGGTTTTTTACTGAAGCTTTCTTT	CASSDGFFTEAFF
TRBV7-2	TRBD1	TRBJ1-2	NA	TGTGCCAGCAGCTTGCTTGGGACAGGGGTAACCTTC	CASSLLGTGVTF
TRBV3-1/TRBV3-2	NA	TRBJ2-1	NA	TGTGCCAGCAGCCAAGAACGGAGATACAATGAGCAGTTCTTC	CASSQERRYNEQFF
TRBV19	NA	TRBJ1-5	NA	TGTGCCAGTAGTGAGGGAAACAATCAGCCCCAGCATTTT	CASSEGNNQPQHF
TRBV13	NA	TRBJ1-1	NA	TGTGCCAGCAGCTTATTCGAAGACACACCTGAAGCTTTCTTT	CASSLFEDTPEAFF
TRBV3-1/TRBV3-2	NA	TRBJ2-7	NA	TGTGCCAGCAGCCAAGATAACCTCCACGGTGGCTACGAGCAGTACTTC	CASSQDNLHGGYEQYF
TRBV7-2	NA	TRBJ2-7	NA	TGTGCCAGCAGCTTAGCCCGACTCAGCTACGAGCAGTACTTC	CASSLARLSYEQYF
TRBV7-9	TRBD2	TRBJ2-3	NA	TGTGCCAGCAGCTTAGGGGCTAGCGGGGCCCCCACAGATACGCAGTATTTT	CASSLGASGAPTDTQYF
TRBV9	NA	TRBJ1-4	NA	TGTGCCAGCAGCGCTCAACAGGGTTTGGATGAAAAACTGTTTTTT	CASSAQQGLDEKLFF
TRBV11-2	NA	TRBJ2-1	NA	TGTGCCAGCAGCTTATACGGGACATCCTCCAGTGAGCAGTTCTTC	CASSLYGTSSSEQFF
TRBV7-2	TRBD2	TRBJ2-5	once	TGTGCCAGCAGCTTAGCCGTAGCGGGGGGAGAGACCCAGTACTTC	CASSLAVAGGETQYF
TRBV10-3	NA	TRBJ1-1	once	TGTGCCATCAGTGAGGGGCAGGGAGGATTCACTGAAGCTTTCTTT	CAISEGQGGFTEAFF
TRBV7-6	NA	TRBJ1-5	once	TGTGCCAGCAGCTTAGCACCGTATAGCAATCAGCCCCAGCATTTT	CASSLAPYSNQPQHF
TRBV7-9	NA	TRBJ1-6	NA	TGTGCCAGCAGCTTAGTTCAGGGGAATTCACCCCTCCACTTT	CASSLVQGNSPLHF
TRBV6-5	NA	TRBJ1-1	NA	TGTGCCAGCAGTTACTCATGGCTTGGTGGCACTGAAGCTTTCTTT	CASSYSWLGGTEAFF